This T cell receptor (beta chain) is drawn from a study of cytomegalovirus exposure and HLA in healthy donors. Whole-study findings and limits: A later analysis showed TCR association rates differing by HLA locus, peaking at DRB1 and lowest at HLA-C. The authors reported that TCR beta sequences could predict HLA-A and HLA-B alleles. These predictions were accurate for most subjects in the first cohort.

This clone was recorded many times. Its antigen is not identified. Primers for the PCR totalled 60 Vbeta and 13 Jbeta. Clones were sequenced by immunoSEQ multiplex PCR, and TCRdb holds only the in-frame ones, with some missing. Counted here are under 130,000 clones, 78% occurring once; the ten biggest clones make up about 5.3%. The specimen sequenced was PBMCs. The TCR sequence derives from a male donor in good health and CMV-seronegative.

The CDR3 DNA follows: TGTGCCAGCAACCGGGACAGGGGGGCGGGGACTGAAGCTTTCTTT. Its protein product is CASNRDRGAGTEAFF. The V and J genes are TRBV5-5 and TRBJ1-1, with 11 bases that match TRBD1. This CDR3 is built from 15 residues. J gave up 5 bases and V 6 bases, and 9 bases lay outside the gene matches. Germline V gives CDR1 SGHKS, CDR2 YYEKEE (reference sequence).